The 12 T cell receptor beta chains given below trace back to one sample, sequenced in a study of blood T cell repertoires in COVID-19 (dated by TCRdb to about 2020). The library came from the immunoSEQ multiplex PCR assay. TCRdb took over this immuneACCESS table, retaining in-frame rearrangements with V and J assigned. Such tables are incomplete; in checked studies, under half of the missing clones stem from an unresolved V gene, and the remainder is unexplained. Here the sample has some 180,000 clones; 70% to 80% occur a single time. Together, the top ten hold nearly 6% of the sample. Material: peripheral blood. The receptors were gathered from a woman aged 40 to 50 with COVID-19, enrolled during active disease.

CDR3 coding DNA: TGTGCCAGCAGCCCCGGCAGATCGGGACTGCTACCCCACGAGCAGTACTTC. This encodes CASSPGRSGLLPHEQYF. The chain couples TRBV5-6 to TRBJ2-7; D may be TRBD2 (6 bases). V shed 4 bases and J shed 5 bases, with 25 bases lying between them. The CDR3 is 17 amino acids. CDR1 and CDR2 from the germline V gene are SGHDT and YYEEEE.

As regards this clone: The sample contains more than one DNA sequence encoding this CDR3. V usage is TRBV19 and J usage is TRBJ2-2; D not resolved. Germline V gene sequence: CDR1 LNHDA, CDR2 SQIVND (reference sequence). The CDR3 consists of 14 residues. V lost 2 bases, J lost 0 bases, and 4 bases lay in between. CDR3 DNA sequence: TGTGCCAGTAGTATACAGACGAACACCGGGGAGCTGTTTTTT. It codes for CASSIQTNTGELFF.

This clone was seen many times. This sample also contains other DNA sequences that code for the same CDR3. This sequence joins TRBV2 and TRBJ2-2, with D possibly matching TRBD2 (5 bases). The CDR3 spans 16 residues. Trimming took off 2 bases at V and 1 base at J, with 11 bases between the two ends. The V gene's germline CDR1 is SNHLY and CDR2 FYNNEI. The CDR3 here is CASSETGAENTGELFF. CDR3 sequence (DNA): TGTGCCAGCAGTGAAACTGGAGCGGAGAACACCGGGGAGCTGTTTTTT.

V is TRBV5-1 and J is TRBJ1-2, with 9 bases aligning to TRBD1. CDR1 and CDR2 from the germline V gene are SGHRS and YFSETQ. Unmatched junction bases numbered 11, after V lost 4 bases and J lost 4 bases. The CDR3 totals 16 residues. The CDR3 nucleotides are TGCGCCAGCAGCCCGGACGGGACAGGGTCTCCCTATGGCTACACCTTC. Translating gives CASSPDGTGSPYGYTF.

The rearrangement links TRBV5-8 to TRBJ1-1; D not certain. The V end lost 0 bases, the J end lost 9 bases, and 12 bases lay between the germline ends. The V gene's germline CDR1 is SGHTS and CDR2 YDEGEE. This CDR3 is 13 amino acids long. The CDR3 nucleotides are TGTGCCAGCAGCTTGGATCCCGGTCGTAAAGCTTTCTTT. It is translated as CASSLDPGRKAFF. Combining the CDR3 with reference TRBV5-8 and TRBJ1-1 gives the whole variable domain EAGVTQSPTHLIKTRGQQATLRCSPISGHTSVYWYQQALGLGLQFLLWYDEGEERNRGNFPPRFSGRQFPNYSSELNVNALELEDSALYLCASSLDPGRKAFFGQGTRLTVV.

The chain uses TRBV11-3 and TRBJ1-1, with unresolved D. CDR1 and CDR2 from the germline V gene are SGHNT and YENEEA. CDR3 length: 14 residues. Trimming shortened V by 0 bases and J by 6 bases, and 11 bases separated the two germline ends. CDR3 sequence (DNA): TGTGCCAGCAGCTTAGAGAATTATAGCGCTGAAGCTTTCTTT. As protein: CASSLENYSAEAFF. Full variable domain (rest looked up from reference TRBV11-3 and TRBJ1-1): EAGVVQSPRYKIIEKKQPVAFWCNPISGHNTLYWYLQNLGQGPELLIRYENEEAVDDSQLPKDRFSAERLKGVDSTLKIQPAELGDSAVYLCASSLENYSAEAFFGQGTRLTVV.

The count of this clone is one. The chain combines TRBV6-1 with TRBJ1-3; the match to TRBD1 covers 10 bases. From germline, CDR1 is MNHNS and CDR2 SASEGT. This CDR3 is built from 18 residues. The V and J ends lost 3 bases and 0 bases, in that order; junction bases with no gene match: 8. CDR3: CASSEAGTGASSGNTIYF. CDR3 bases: TGTGCCAGCAGTGAGGCCGGGACAGGGGCGAGCTCTGGAAACACCATATATTTT.

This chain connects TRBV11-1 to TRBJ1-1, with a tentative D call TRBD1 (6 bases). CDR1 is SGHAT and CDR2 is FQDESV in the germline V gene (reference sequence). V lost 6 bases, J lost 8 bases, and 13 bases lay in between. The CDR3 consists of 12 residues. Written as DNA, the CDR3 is TGTGCCAGCAGGCCGCAGGGGACCGAAGCTTTCTTT. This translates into CASRPQGTEAFF.

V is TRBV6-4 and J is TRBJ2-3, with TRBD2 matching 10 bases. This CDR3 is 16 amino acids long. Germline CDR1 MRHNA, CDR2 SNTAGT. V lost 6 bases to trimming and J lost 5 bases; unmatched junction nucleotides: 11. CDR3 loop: CASSFEAGGRIDTQYF. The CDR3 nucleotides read TGTGCCAGCAGCTTTGAAGCGGGGGGGCGAATAGATACGCAGTATTTT.

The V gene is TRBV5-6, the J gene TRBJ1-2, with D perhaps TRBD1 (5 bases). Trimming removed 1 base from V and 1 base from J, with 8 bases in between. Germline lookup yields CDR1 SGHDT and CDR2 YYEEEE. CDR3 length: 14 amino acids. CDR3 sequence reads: CASSLTGVNYGYTF. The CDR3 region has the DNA TGTGCCAGCAGCTTGACAGGCGTTAACTATGGCTACACCTTC.

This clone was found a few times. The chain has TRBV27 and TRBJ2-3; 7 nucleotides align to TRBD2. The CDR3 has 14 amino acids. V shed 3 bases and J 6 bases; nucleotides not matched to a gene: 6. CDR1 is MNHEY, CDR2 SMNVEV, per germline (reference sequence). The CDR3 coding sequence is TGTGCCAGCAGTTTGGGGCGGGGGTCGGATACGCAGTATTTT. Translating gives CASSLGRGSDTQYF.

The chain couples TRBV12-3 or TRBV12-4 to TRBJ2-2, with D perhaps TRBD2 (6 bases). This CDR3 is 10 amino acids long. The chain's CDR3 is CASGAGELFF. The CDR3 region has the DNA TGTGCTTCGGGGGCCGGGGAGCTGTTTTTT.